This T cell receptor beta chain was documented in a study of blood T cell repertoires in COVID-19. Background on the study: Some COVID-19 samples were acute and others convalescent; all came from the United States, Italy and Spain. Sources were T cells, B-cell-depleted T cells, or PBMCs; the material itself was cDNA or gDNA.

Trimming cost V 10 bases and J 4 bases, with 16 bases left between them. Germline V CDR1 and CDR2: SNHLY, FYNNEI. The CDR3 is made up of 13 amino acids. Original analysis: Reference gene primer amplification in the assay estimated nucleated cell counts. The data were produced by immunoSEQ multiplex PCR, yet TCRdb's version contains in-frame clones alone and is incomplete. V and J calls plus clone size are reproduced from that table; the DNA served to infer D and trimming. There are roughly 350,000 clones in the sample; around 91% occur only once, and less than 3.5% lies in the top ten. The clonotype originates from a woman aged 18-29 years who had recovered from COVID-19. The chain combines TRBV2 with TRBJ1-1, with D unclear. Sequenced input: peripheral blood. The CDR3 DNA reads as TGTGCCACCGGGAAAACTTCTGGCACTGAAGCTTTCTTT. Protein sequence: CATGKTSGTEAFF.